The 8 T cell receptor beta chains below all came from one sample that was sequenced in a study of shared T cell receptors in the human thymus. The protocol was immunoSEQ multiplex PCR, while the TCRdb copy is restricted to in-frame clones and leaves out a portion. The sample has just under 550,000 clones, about four fifths seen once. Another study also made use of these data, one on human thymus T cells.

Specimen: thymocytes. The receptors stem from a boy in the first two years of life with a congenital heart defect.

The rearrangement joins TRBV5-1 to TRBJ2-7; 9 bases agree with TRBD2. Unmatched junction bases numbered 4, after V lost 4 bases and J lost 2 bases. This CDR3 region has 14 residues. Germline CDR1 SGHRS, CDR2 YFSETQ. CDR3 coding DNA: TGCGCCAGCAGCGAGGGACTAGCTCCCTACGAGCAGTACTTC. Protein sequence: CASSEGLAPYEQYF.

This clone was counted between two and nine times. The chain links TRBV18 to TRBJ2-7; D gene unclear. The CDR3 contains 14 residues. Germline CDR1 and CDR2: KGHSH and LQKENI. Trimming shortened V by 2 bases and J by 4 bases, and 12 bases separated the two germline ends. CDR3 residues: CASSPGPQAYEQYF. CDR3 DNA sequence: TGTGCCAGCTCACCAGGGCCCCAGGCATACGAGCAGTACTTC.

The chain uses TRBV7-9 and TRBJ1-1, with D unresolved. Trimming removed 1 base from V and 5 bases from J, with 11 bases in between. This CDR3 region has 14 residues. Per the germline V gene, CDR1 is SEHNR and CDR2 is FQNEAQ (reference sequence). The CDR3 sequence is CASSLEAGRTEAFF. The CDR3 nucleotides read TGTGCCAGCAGCTTAGAGGCGGGGAGGACTGAAGCTTTCTTT.

The chain joins TRBV10-1 to TRBJ2-7; no clear D gene. CDR1 is WNHNN, CDR2 SYGVQD, per germline (reference sequence). The CDR3 sequence is 14 residues long. Trimming pared 0 bases from V and 4 bases from J, leaving 10 bases between. The CDR3 region is CASSESAEVYEQYF. CDR3 coding DNA: TGCGCCAGCAGTGAGTCGGCGGAAGTTTACGAGCAGTACTTC.

This clone was observed a few times. The chain joins TRBV15 to TRBJ2-1; TRBD2 aligns across 12 bases. Germline V gene data show CDR1 as LNHNV and CDR2 as YYDKDF (reference sequence). The CDR3 contains 18 residues. The trim removed 1 base at V and 2 bases at J, leaving 6 bases unmatched. The chain's CDR3 is CATSRGQTSGRPYNEQFF. The CDR3, as DNA: TGTGCCACCAGCAGAGGCCAGACTAGCGGGAGACCCTACAATGAGCAGTTCTTC. Together with reference TRBV15 and TRBJ2-1, the CDR3 gives the full variable domain: DAMVIQNPRYQVTQFGKPVTLSCSQTLNHNVMYWYQQKSSQAPKLLFHYYDKDFNNEADTPDNFQSRRPNTSFCFLDIRSPGLGDTAMYLCATSRGQTSGRPYNEQFFGPGTRLTVL.

CDR3 nucleotides: TGTGCCAGCAGTCCCCACTCAAGTACTAGCGAGCCCTACGAGCAGTACTTC. Translated, it gives CASSPHSSTSEPYEQYF. The chain joins TRBV28 to TRBJ2-7; TRBD2 agrees at 7 bases. J gave up 2 bases and V 5 bases, and 15 bases lay outside the gene matches. Germline V gene sequence: CDR1 MDHEN, CDR2 SYDVKM. This CDR3 comprises 17 residues.

V and J are TRBV2 and TRBJ1-1, with 11 bases matching TRBD1. Germline V gene data show CDR1 as SNHLY and CDR2 as FYNNEI. The CDR3 runs to 15 residues. V trimming: 2 bases; J trimming: 4 bases; junction bases outside the gene matches: 3. The CDR3 DNA reads TGTGCCAGCAGTGAAATTGGGACAGGGGGCACTGAAGCTTTCTTT. Its translation is CASSEIGTGGTEAFF.

V gene TRBV30 combines with J gene TRBJ2-1, with TRBD2 identical over 10 bases. V trimming: 0 bases; J trimming: 5 bases; junction bases outside the gene matches: 4. Germline assignment: CDR1 GTSNPN and CDR2 SVGIG (reference sequence). The CDR3 has 15 residues. The CDR3 nucleotides read TGTGCCTGGAGTGTACCCACTAGCGGGAACAATGAGCAGTTCTTC. Translation: CAWSVPTSGNNEQFF.